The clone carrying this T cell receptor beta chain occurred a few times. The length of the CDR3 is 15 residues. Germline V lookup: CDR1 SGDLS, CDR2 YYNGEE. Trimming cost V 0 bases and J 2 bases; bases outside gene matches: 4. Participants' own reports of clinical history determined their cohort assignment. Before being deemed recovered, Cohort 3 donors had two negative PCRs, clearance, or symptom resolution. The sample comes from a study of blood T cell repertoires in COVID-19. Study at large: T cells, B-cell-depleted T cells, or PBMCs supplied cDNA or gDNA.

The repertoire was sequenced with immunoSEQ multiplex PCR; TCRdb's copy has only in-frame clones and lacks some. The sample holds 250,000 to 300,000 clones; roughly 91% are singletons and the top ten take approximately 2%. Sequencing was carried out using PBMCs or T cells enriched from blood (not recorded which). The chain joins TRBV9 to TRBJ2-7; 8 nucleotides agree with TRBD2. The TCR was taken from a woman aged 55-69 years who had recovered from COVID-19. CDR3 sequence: CASSVAGGSTYEQYF. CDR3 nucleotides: TGTGCCAGCAGCGTAGCGGGGGGGTCAACCTACGAGCAGTACTTC.